The 19 T cell receptor beta chains below all came from one sample that was sequenced in a study of human T cells and chemical hapten exposure. The time point was: patch test 1, 2 weeks after DPC sensitization. Sample treatment: therapeutic diphenylcyclopropenone sensitization with weekly scalp DPC. A single record per CDR3 protein comes from TCRdb applying MiXCR to the RACE reads. The sample carries 300,000 to 400,000 distinct CDR3 sequences, 5.5% to 8% recorded once. This specimen was whole blood, taken in connection with sensitization to the hapten diphenylcyclopropenone (DPC). Receptors were obtained from a woman between 18 and 29 years old with alopecia areata. Some clones in this sample may be carry-over from other donors' samples.

The chain couples TRBV5-1 to TRBJ2-7; 8 bases are shared with TRBD1. The V and J ends lost 4 bases and 5 bases, in that order; junction bases with no gene match: 11. The CDR3 runs to 15 residues. Germline assignment: CDR1 SGHRS and CDR2 YFSETQ. DNA for the CDR3: TGCGCCAGCAGCCTATGGGACAGGAGAATGGACGAGCAGTACTTC. Encoded protein: CASSLWDRRMDEQYF. The complete variable domain, with remaining parts taken from reference TRBV5-1 and TRBJ2-7, reads KAGVTQTPRYLIKTRGQQVTLSCSPISGHRSVSWYQQTPGQGLQFLFEYFSETQRNKGNFPGRFSGRQFSNSRSEMNVSTLELGDSALYLCASSLWDRRMDEQYFGPGTRLTVT.

This chain joins TRBV5-5 and TRBJ1-2; tentatively, D is TRBD1 (5 bases). Germline CDR1 reads SGHKS; CDR2 reads YYEKEE (reference sequence). CDR3 length: 15 residues. V lost 4 bases and J 7 bases, leaving 20 bases between the germline ends. The CDR3 region is CASSLSTATAAGYTF. The CDR3 DNA reads as TGTGCCAGCAGCCTCTCGACAGCCACTGCAGCTGGCTACACCTTC.

The J gene is TRBJ2-3, the V gene TRBV25-1; no firm D call. Germline-derived CDR1 and CDR2 are MGHDK and SYGVNS. This CDR3 is built from 13 residues. V was shortened by 2 bases and J by 3 bases, with 6 bases between the two germline ends. The CDR3 DNA sequence: TGTGCCAGCAGTGAAATGATTACAGATACGCAGTATTTT. Its protein is CASSEMITDTQYF.

CDR3 loop: CASSSGTSGTYNEQFF. CDR3 nucleotide sequence: TGTGCCAGCAGCTCAGGGACTAGCGGTACCTACAATGAGCAGTTCTTC. J is TRBJ2-1 and V is TRBV5-4, with 11 positions matching TRBD2. Germline lookup yields CDR1 SGHNT and CDR2 YYREEE (reference sequence). Trimming cost V 3 bases and J 2 bases; bases outside gene matches: 4. CDR3 length: 16 residues.

V is TRBV12-3 or TRBV12-4 and J is TRBJ1-6, with D hard to call. The CDR3 is 15 residues long. Trimming removed 3 bases from V and 4 bases from J, with 10 bases in between. In DNA form, the CDR3 reads TGTGCCAGCAGTTTCGGGGTTCAATATAATTCACCCCTCCACTTT. Protein sequence: CASSFGVQYNSPLHF.

This clonotype was detected only a few times. The rearrangement links TRBV5-1 to TRBJ2-7; TRBD1 aligns across 10 bases. The CDR3 spans 16 residues. Germline lookup yields CDR1 SGHRS and CDR2 YFSETQ. J was trimmed by 3 bases and V by 6 bases; bases with no gene match: 12. The CDR3 region has the DNA TGCGCCAGCACCCCAACCGGGACAGGGGTCCTCTACGAGCAGTACTTC. Residues: CASTPTGTGVLYEQYF. Together with reference TRBV5-1 and TRBJ2-7, the CDR3 gives the full variable domain: KAGVTQTPRYLIKTRGQQVTLSCSPISGHRSVSWYQQTPGQGLQFLFEYFSETQRNKGNFPGRFSGRQFSNSRSEMNVSTLELGDSALYLCASTPTGTGVLYEQYFGPGTRLTVT.

The genes are TRBV18 and TRBJ2-1; a weak D match, TRBD1 (6 bases). The CDR3 has 16 residues. Germline assignment: CDR1 KGHSH and CDR2 LQKENI. Trimming removed 3 bases from V and 0 bases from J, with 12 bases in between. For the CDR3, the DNA is TGTGCCAGCTCACCTCAGGGGTCGAGCTCCTACAATGAGCAGTTCTTC. It codes for CASSPQGSSSYNEQFF.

This clonotype showed up many times. V gene TRBV19 combines with J gene TRBJ2-3; 8 bases line up with TRBD2. This CDR3 has 18 amino acids. Looked up from germline, CDR1 is LNHDA and CDR2 is SQIVND (reference sequence). The V segment lost 0 bases and the J segment 6 bases; nucleotides outside the gene matches: 14. Written as DNA, the CDR3 is TGTGCCAGTAGTATAGAGCCTCCAGCGGGGGATTCACGGGATACGCAGTATTTT. Protein sequence: CASSIEPPAGDSRDTQYF. Combining the CDR3 with reference TRBV19 and TRBJ2-3 gives the whole variable domain DGGITQSPKYLFRKEGQNVTLSCEQNLNHDAMYWYRQDPGQGLRLIYYSQIVNDFQKGDIAEGYSVSREKKESFPLTVTSAQKNPTAFYLCASSIEPPAGDSRDTQYFGPGTRLTVL.

This chain links TRBV7-8 with TRBJ1-5; D call uncertain. This CDR3 has 14 residues. The V and J ends lost 4 bases and 3 bases respectively, with 10 bases between them. Germline V gives CDR1 SGHVS, CDR2 FQNEAQ. The CDR3 DNA sequence: TGTGCCAGCAGCTCCCAAATGATCAATCAGCCCCAGCATTTT. Amino acids: CASSSQMINQPQHF. Complete variable domain (other parts from reference TRBV7-8 and TRBJ1-5): GAGVSQSPRYKVAKRGQDVALRCDPISGHVSLFWYQQALGQGPEFLTYFQNEAQLDKSGLPSDRFFAERPEGSVSTLKIQRTQQEDSAVYLCASSSQMINQPQHFGDGTRLSIL.

This clonotype was observed at least ten times. This CDR3 reads CASSVIAGENTGELFF. CDR3 DNA: TGTGCCAGCAGCGTTATAGCGGGGGAGAACACCGGGGAGCTGTTTTTT. The chain has TRBV7-9 and TRBJ2-2; 9 nucleotides agree with TRBD2. Per germline, CDR1 SEHNR and CDR2 FQNEAQ (reference sequence). Germline trimming cut 5 bases from V and 1 base from J; bases unmatched to any gene: 5. The CDR3 runs 16 residues.

This clonotype appeared many times. The rearrangement links TRBV5-1 to TRBJ2-7, with TRBD1 matching 7 bases. Germline assignment: CDR1 SGHRS and CDR2 YFSETQ. This CDR3 is built from 14 residues. After removal of 3 bases from V and 2 bases from J, the junction contained 5 bases not matched to a gene. As DNA, the CDR3 is TGCGCCAGCAGCTCGGACAGGAACCCCTACGAGCAGTACTTC. This codes for CASSSDRNPYEQYF.

This chain connects TRBV7-2 to TRBJ1-2; no firm D call. This CDR3 region has 14 residues. V shed 5 bases and J shed 14 bases, with 24 bases lying between them. Germline CDR1 SGHTA, CDR2 FQGNSA. The CDR3 region has the DNA TGTGCCAGCAGCGTATACAACCCCGTGGGCCCTTATACCTTC. Protein sequence: CASSVYNPVGPYTF. The whole variable domain, filled in from reference TRBV7-2 and TRBJ1-2, reads GAGVSQSPSNKVTEKGKDVELRCDPISGHTALYWYRQSLGQGLEFLIYFQGNSAPDKSGLPSDRFSAERTGGSVSTLTIQRTQQEDSAVYLCASSVYNPVGPYTFGSGTRLTVV.

The chain carries TRBV18 and TRBJ1-2, with 12 bases that match TRBD1. There are 15 residues in the CDR3. After removal of 2 bases from V and 6 bases from J, the junction contained 4 bases not matched to a gene. CDR1 and CDR2 (germline): KGHSH, LQKENI. The CDR3 spells CASSPGTGGLDGYTF. In nucleotides, the CDR3 is TGTGCCAGCTCACCAGGGACAGGGGGCTTAGATGGCTACACCTTC.

CDR3: CSVLRLQGRGENGYTF. The CDR3 coding sequence is TGCAGCGTCCTTCGCCTACAGGGGCGAGGGGAGAATGGCTACACCTTC. The V call is TRBV29-1, the J call TRBJ1-2; TRBD1 aligns across 7 bases. CDR3 length equals 16 residues. In germline, CDR1 is SQVTM, CDR2 ANQGSEA. The trim removed 6 bases at V and 6 bases at J, leaving 19 bases unmatched. Complete variable domain (other parts from reference TRBV29-1 and TRBJ1-2): SAVISQKPSRDICQRGTSLTIQCQVDSQVTMMFWYRQQPGQSLTLIATANQGSEATYESGFVIDKFPISRPNLTFSTLTVSNMSPEDSSIYLCSVLRLQGRGENGYTFGSGTRLTVV.

This clonotype was observed at least ten times. In DNA, the CDR3 is TGTGCCAGCAGCCCGGGAGAGACCCAGTACTTC. Amino acid sequence: CASSPGETQYF. The rearrangement joins TRBV7-2 to TRBJ2-5, with D uncertain. The CDR3 has 11 residues. Germline V CDR1 and CDR2: SGHTA, FQGNSA. Trimming shortened V by 5 bases and J by 4 bases, and 5 bases separated the two germline ends.

The chain recombines TRBV4-1 with TRBJ1-2, with 8 positions matching TRBD1. This CDR3 has 15 residues. V lost 5 bases to trimming and J lost 4 bases; unmatched junction nucleotides: 9. Per germline, CDR1 MGHRA and CDR2 YSYEKL. CDR3 amino acids: CASSAEGQVIYGYTF. The CDR3, as DNA: TGCGCCAGCAGCGCAGAGGGACAGGTGATCTATGGCTACACCTTC.

This clonotype was seen a few times. V and J are TRBV29-1 and TRBJ1-1; D is possibly TRBD1 (6 bases). Germline V CDR1 and CDR2: SQVTM, ANQGSEA. This CDR3 is 13 amino acids long. V gave up 4 bases and J gave up 0 bases, with 9 bases separating them. The CDR3 is CSVAGHMNTEAFF. In DNA, the CDR3 is TGCAGCGTTGCGGGACATATGAACACTGAAGCTTTCTTT.

A few counts support this clonotype. The J gene is TRBJ2-5, the V gene TRBV12-3 or TRBV12-4; the D gene is possibly TRBD1 (6 bases). Deletions cut 6 bases from V and 1 base from J, with 9 bases between. This CDR3 has 13 amino acids. The CDR3 is CASRTGPQETQYF. CDR3 nucleotides: TGTGCCAGCAGGACAGGTCCCCAAGAGACCCAGTACTTC.

The V and J genes are TRBV27 and TRBJ2-7; D may correspond to TRBD1 or TRBD2 (7 bases each). V was clipped by 1 base and J by 6 bases, with 16 bases between them. The CDR3 runs to 15 residues. Per the germline V gene, CDR1 is MNHEY and CDR2 is SMNVEV (reference sequence). CDR3 sequence (DNA): TGTGCCAGCAGTTTATATAGCAGGGGGGGGCCCGAGCAGTACTTC. The encoded protein is CASSLYSRGGPEQYF.